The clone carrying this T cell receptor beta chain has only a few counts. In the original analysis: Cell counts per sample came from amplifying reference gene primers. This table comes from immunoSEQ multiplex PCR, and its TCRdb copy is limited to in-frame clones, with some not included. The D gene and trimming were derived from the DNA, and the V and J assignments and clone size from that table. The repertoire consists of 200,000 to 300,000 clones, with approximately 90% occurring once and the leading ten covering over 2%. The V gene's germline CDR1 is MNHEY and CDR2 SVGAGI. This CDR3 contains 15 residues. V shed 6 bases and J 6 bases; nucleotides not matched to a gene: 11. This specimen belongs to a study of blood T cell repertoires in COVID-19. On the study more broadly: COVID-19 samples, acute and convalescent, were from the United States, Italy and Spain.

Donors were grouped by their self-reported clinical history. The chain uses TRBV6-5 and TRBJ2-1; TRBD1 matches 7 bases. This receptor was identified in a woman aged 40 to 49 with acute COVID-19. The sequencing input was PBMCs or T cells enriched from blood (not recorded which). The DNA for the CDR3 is TGTGCCAGCAGCAAGGCCGGGACAGCCTTCAATGAGCAGTTCTTC. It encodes CASSKAGTAFNEQFF.